Below are 14 T cell receptor beta chains sequenced from a single sample in a study of blood T cell repertoires in COVID-19. Profiling relied on immunoSEQ multiplex PCR, and the TCRdb table lists in-frame clones only, not all of them. The table lists a few hundred thousand clones, around 90% of them singletons. Sequenced material: peripheral blood. The receptors shown here come from a human donor in a cohort sampled during active COVID-19.

This clone came up once. The rearrangement joins TRBV11-2 to TRBJ1-2; 7 positions agree with TRBD1. The CDR3 runs 14 residues. Trimming removed 5 bases from V and 4 bases from J; junction bases left unmatched: 7. CDR1 is SGHAT, CDR2 FQNNGV, per germline. The CDR3, as DNA: TGTGCCAGCAGCCCACAGAGACAGGGCTATGGCTACACCTTC. Translation gives CASSPQRQGYGYTF.

The V gene is TRBV6-2 or TRBV6-3, the J gene TRBJ2-2, with TRBD1 matching over 12 bases. V gave up 6 bases and J gave up 4 bases; unmatched junction bases: 12. Germline assignment: CDR1 MNHEY and CDR2 SVGEGT. The CDR3 consists of 18 residues. This chain's CDR3 is CASSAGTGGAMGTGELFF. The CDR3 coding sequence is TGTGCCAGCAGCGCCGGGACAGGGGGCGCGATGGGCACCGGGGAGCTGTTTTTT.

The chain couples TRBV7-8 to TRBJ2-6; D uncertain. The V end was cut by 1 base, the J end by 4 bases, with 11 bases between. The germline V gene has CDR1 SGHVS and CDR2 FQNEAQ. The CDR3 has 16 amino acids. As DNA, the CDR3 is TGTGCCAGCAGCTTAGGGCAGGCCCCCGGGGCCAACGTCCTGACTTTC. Translated, it gives CASSLGQAPGANVLTF.

This clone was picked up one time. The chain carries TRBV6-6 and TRBJ1-6; unclear D gene. The CDR3 runs 16 residues. With 5 bases removed from V and 8 bases from J, the gap between germline ends came to 19 bases. In germline, CDR1 is MNHNY, CDR2 SVGAGI (reference sequence). CDR3 sequence reads: CASSPGGLRVDSPLHF. CDR3 DNA sequence: TGTGCCAGCAGTCCCGGTGGCTTGAGGGTCGATTCACCCCTCCACTTT.

The genes are TRBV12-3 or TRBV12-4 and TRBJ2-1; D not certain. Trimming took off 2 bases at V and 9 bases at J, with 5 bases between the two ends. CDR3 length: 11 amino acids. CDR3 bases: TGTGCCAGCAGTTTAAAACTTGAGCAGTTCTTC. It encodes CASSLKLEQFF.

There are a few counts of this clone. The chain employs TRBV4-2 and TRBJ1-3, with 8 bases matching TRBD1. The J segment lost 4 bases and the V segment lost 0 bases, leaving 5 bases of the junction unmatched. Germline loops: CDR1 LGHNA, CDR2 YNFKEQ. The CDR3 is made up of 16 amino acids. Here the CDR3 reads CASSQDWTGNGNTIYF. DNA of the CDR3: TGTGCCAGCAGCCAAGACTGGACAGGGAACGGAAACACCATATATTTT.

V gene TRBV4-3 combines with J gene TRBJ2-3; 9 positions match TRBD2. Germline values: CDR1 LGHNA, CDR2 YSLEER. V dropped 4 bases and J dropped 6; count of bases not matched to a gene: 11. The CDR3 has 16 residues. CDR3 amino acids: CASSLGTSRGSDTQYF. The CDR3 DNA sequence: TGCGCCAGCAGCCTAGGGACTAGCAGGGGGAGTGATACGCAGTATTTT.

The chain recombines TRBV5-4 with TRBJ1-1, with a weak D call TRBD1 (5 bases). Per germline, CDR1 SGHNT and CDR2 YYREEE (reference sequence). Trimming cost V 4 bases and J 0 bases, with 22 bases left between them. The CDR3 runs to 18 residues. DNA for the CDR3: TGTGCCAGCAGCGGCCAAAACCGGGACGGAGGGATGAACACTGAAGCTTTCTTT. Protein product: CASSGQNRDGGMNTEAFF.

Only a few counts were recorded for this clone. V gene TRBV4-1 combines with J gene TRBJ2-2; TRBD2 matches at 10 bases. CDR1 MGHRA and CDR2 YSYEKL come from the germline V gene. The length of the CDR3 is 16 residues. V was pared by 5 bases and J by 4 bases, with 7 bases of the junction left unmatched. CDR3 loop: CASSLTSGVFTGELFF. DNA for the CDR3: TGCGCCAGCAGCTTAACTAGCGGGGTCTTCACCGGGGAGCTGTTTTTT.

For this clone: Germline is not matched at one junction end, which may reflect a read error. The chain employs TRBV7-9 and TRBJ2-7; 9 bases are shared with TRBD1. This CDR3 comprises 17 residues. Looked up from germline, CDR1 is SEHNR and CDR2 is FQNEAQ (reference sequence). The chain's CDR3 is CASSLGYAGQGSHEQYF. CDR3 nucleotide sequence: TGTGCCAGCAGCTTAGGTTACGCGGGACAGGGCTCCCACGAGCAGTACTTC. Drawing the rest from reference TRBV7-9 and TRBJ2-7, the complete variable domain is DTGVSQNPRHKITKRGQNVTFRCDPISEHNRLYWYRQTLGQGPEFLTYFQNEAQLEKSRLLSDRFSAERPKGSFSTLEIQRTEQGDSAMYLCASSLGYAGQGSHEQYFGPGTRLTVT.

The chain carries TRBV28 and TRBJ1-2; a possible D gene is TRBD1 (5 bases). The germline V gene has CDR1 MDHEN and CDR2 SYDVKM. CDR3 length: 15 amino acids. Trimming removed 5 bases at V and 4 bases at J, with 17 bases between. CDR3 region: CASSLADSPFYGYTF. In DNA, the CDR3 is TGTGCCAGCAGTCTCGCCGACAGTCCATTCTATGGCTACACCTTC.

J is TRBJ2-7 and V is TRBV7-2, with D perhaps matching TRBD1 (6 bases). The CDR3 is 15 residues long. The V end lost 6 bases, the J end lost 0 bases, and 15 bases lay between the germline ends. Germline V gives CDR1 SGHTA, CDR2 FQGNSA. CDR3 in amino acids: CASSSDSKTSYEQYF. The CDR3, as DNA: TGTGCCAGCAGTTCGGACAGCAAAACCTCCTACGAGCAGTACTTC.

The chain joins TRBV10-1 to TRBJ2-7, with 7 bases aligning to TRBD1. J lost 2 bases, V lost 7 bases, and 11 bases had no gene match. This CDR3 has 15 amino acids. Per the germline V gene, CDR1 is WNHNN and CDR2 is SYGVQD (reference sequence). CDR3 region: CASTDPDRAPYEQYF. CDR3 bases: TGCGCCAGCACCGACCCTGACAGGGCCCCCTACGAGCAGTACTTC.

This rearrangement joins TRBV30 to TRBJ2-7; 9 nucleotides align to TRBD1. V was clipped by 2 bases and J by 2 bases; unmatched bases: 10. CDR3 length: 16 residues. CDR1 and CDR2 (germline): GTSNPN, SVGIG (reference sequence). The CDR3 nucleotides read TGTGCCTGGAGTCATGCCGCAAGGACAGGGGCCTACGAGCAGTACTTC. This sequence encodes CAWSHAARTGAYEQYF.